This TCR beta chain originates from a study of regulatory T cells in long-lasting Graves disease. Stated time point: newly diagnosed GD, antithyroid drugs for less than 3 months. Extracted RNA from PBMCs served as the source of the TCR library. Researchers made TCR beta libraries by using iRepertoire HTBI primers and running Arm-PCR on CDR3 regions. TCRdb fed the multiplex PCR reads into MiXCR, producing one record per CDR3 protein. The sample shows around 400,000 distinct CDR3 sequences, roughly 10% of them seen only once. The CDR3 contains 16 residues. Germline V CDR1 and CDR2: DFQATT, SNEGSKA (reference sequence). V trimming: 2 bases; J trimming: 4 bases; junction bases outside the gene matches: 7. This sample was also put to use in a study of T cells in Graves' hyperthyroidism and ophthalmopathy.

This chain links TRBV20-1 with TRBJ2-1; 11 bases map to TRBD2. The sequences come from peripheral blood mononuclear cells (PBMCs), collected at new diagnosis, from a patient treated with antithyroid drugs. The clonotype comes from a woman aged 18-30 years with Graves disease. The CDR3 reads CSARRGLAGSYNEQFF. The CDR3 bases are TGCAGTGCTAGACGCGGACTAGCGGGTTCATACAATGAGCAGTTCTTC.